The present TCR beta chain was sequenced within a study of blood T cell repertoires in COVID-19. Study-level information: The United States, Italy and Spain supplied acute and convalescent COVID-19 samples.

All enrollees were about 18 to 100 years old and from 20 to 30 US areas. Assignments of participants to cohorts depended upon their own reported clinical history. This CDR3 has 16 residues. Germline V CDR1 and CDR2: SGHDT, YYEEEE. V lost 5 bases and J lost 3, with 18 bases in between. Clones were read by immunoSEQ multiplex PCR, and TCRdb kept only the in-frame ones, dropping some. The sample consists of roughly 180,000 clones, roughly 80% of them appearing once. The chain uses TRBV5-6 and TRBJ2-1; tentative D call: TRBD2 (5 bases). Sequencing input: PBMCs or T cells enriched from blood (not recorded which). The source is a woman aged 35 to 49 with acute COVID-19. DNA for the CDR3: TGTGCCAGCAGTACCTTACTAGGGTCGCTCTACAATGAGCAGTTCTTC. Its translation: CASSTLLGSLYNEQFF. Full variable domain (missing parts from reference TRBV5-6 and TRBJ2-1): DAGVTQSPTHLIKTRGQQVTLRCSPKSGHDTVSWYQQALGQGPQFIFQYYEEEERQRGNFPDRFSGHQFPNYSSELNVNALLLGDSALYLCASSTLLGSLYNEQFFGPGTRLTVL.